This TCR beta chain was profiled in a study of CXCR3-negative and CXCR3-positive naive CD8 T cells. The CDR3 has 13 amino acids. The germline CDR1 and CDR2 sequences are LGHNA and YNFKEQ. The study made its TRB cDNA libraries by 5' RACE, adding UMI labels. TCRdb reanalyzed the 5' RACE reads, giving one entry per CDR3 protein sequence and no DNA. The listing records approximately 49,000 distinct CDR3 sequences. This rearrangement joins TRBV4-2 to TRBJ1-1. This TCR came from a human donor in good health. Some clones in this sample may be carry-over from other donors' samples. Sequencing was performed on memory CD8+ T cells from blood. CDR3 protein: CASSQDFGTEAFF.